This TCR beta chain is from a study of identical twins. TCRdb re-called the 5' RACE reads through MiXCR, storing one row per CDR3 protein. The sample holds 430,000 or so distinct CDR3 sequences, 20% to 25% seen once. Points on this clonotype: Its antigen is still unknown.

Findings of the study overall: Analyses of zero insertions could, in part, be confounded by invariant MAIT and iNKT cells. Alpha sequences out of frame and shared by twins had excess low generation probability.

The same specimen was also included in a second study, on T cells expressing NK-cell markers.

The receptor was derived from a woman between 18 and 29 years old in good health. The material sequenced was CD4+ T cells sorted from blood.

The CDR3: CASSVRRWTSGGNEQFF. DNA of the CDR3: TGTGCCAGCAGTGTAAGGAGATGGACTAGCGGGGGCAATGAGCAGTTCTTC. J is TRBJ2-1 and V is TRBV2, with 13 bases identical to TRBD2. This CDR3 has 17 residues. Germline trimming cut 4 bases from V and 6 bases from J; bases unmatched to any gene: 9. The germline V gene encodes CDR1 SNHLY and CDR2 FYNNEI.